This TCR beta chain was sequenced for a study of beta chain features in type 1 diabetes. As every portion of the isolated RNA was reverse transcribed, the sequencing read expressed TCRB transcripts. Assay: immunoSEQ multiplex PCR; the TCRdb copy retains only in-frame clones and omits some. The table has roughly 500,000 clones, roughly 10% seen once; the top ten hold more than 0.045%. Input material: naive CD4+ T cells from blood. The source is a woman younger than 35 in good health.

This CDR3 reads CASSLWGGHNEQFF. The CDR3 coding sequence is TGTGCCAGCAGTTTATGGGGGGGGCACAATGAGCAGTTCTTC. This sequence joins TRBV27 and TRBJ2-1; tentatively, D is TRBD2 (7 bases). The germline CDR1 and CDR2 sequences are MNHEY and SMNVEV (reference sequence). The CDR3 consists of 14 residues. V shed 1 base and J shed 5 bases, with 9 bases lying between them.